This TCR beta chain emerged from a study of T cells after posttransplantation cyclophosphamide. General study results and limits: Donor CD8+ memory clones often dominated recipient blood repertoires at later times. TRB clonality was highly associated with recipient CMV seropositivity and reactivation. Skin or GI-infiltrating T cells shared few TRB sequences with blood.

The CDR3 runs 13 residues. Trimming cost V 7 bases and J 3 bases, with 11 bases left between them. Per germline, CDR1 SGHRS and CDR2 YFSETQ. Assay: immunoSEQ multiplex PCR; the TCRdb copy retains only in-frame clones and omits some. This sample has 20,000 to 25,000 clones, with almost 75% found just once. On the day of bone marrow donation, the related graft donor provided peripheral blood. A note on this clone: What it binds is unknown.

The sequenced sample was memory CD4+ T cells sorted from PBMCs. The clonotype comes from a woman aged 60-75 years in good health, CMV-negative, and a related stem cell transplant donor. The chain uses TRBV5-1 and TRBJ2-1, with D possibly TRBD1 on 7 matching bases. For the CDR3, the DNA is TGCGCCAGCTTTCAGGGGGGCTACAATGAGCAGTTCTTC. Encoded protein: CASFQGGYNEQFF. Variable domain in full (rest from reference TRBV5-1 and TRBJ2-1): KAGVTQTPRYLIKTRGQQVTLSCSPISGHRSVSWYQQTPGQGLQFLFEYFSETQRNKGNFPGRFSGRQFSNSRSEMNVSTLELGDSALYLCASFQGGYNEQFFGPGTRLTVL.